The 7 T cell receptor beta chains below come from one sample, sequenced in a study of response to subunit inactivated influenza vaccine. MiXCR, run by TCRdb on the RT-PCR reads, gives a single entry per CDR3 protein. The repertoire holds 560,000 or so distinct CDR3 sequences, with about 7.6% as singletons. The specimen was PBMCs from blood, collected around 25 months after vaccination. The receptors originated from a man between 50 and 75 years old who received an inactivated influenza vaccine.

This clonotype was counted at least ten times. The chain has TRBV20-1 and TRBJ2-7, with 12 bases lining up with TRBD2. Germline CDR1 and CDR2: DFQATT and SNEGSKA (reference sequence). V shed 1 base and J 3 bases; nucleotides not matched to a gene: 7. This CDR3 region has 16 residues. The CDR3: CSARGRTSGMNYEQYF. The CDR3 bases are TGCAGTGCTAGAGGTCGGACTAGCGGGATGAACTACGAGCAGTACTTC.

The J gene is TRBJ1-4, the V gene TRBV28, with D tentatively TRBD1 (5 bases). Germline CDR1 and CDR2: MDHEN and SYDVKM. Trimming took 7 bases from V and 1 from J, leaving 13 bases between them. This CDR3 contains 15 residues. The CDR3 region has the DNA TGTGCCAGCAAACAGACAGTCCGAACTAATGAAAAACTGTTTTTT. This encodes CASKQTVRTNEKLFF.

This clonotype was seen a few times. The chain is built from TRBV23-1 and TRBJ2-2; weak D call: TRBD1 (6 bases). TRBV23-1 is an ORF for which the function is uncertain. The V end was cut by 6 bases, the J end by 2 bases, with 13 bases between. The CDR3 extends over 15 amino acids. The CDR3 nucleotides read TGCGCCAGCAGCCAAAGGGGGAGTAACACCGGGGAGCTGTTTTTT. Its protein product is CASSQRGSNTGELFF.

This clonotype was seen more than once but under ten times. J is TRBJ2-5 and V is TRBV11-2; perhaps D is TRBD1 or TRBD2 (5 bases each). The CDR3 is 19 amino acids. Deletions cut 5 bases from V and 2 bases from J, with 27 bases between. Germline V gives CDR1 SGHAT, CDR2 FQNNGV. The CDR3 loop reads CASSPLGASWKGPQETQYF. The CDR3 region has the DNA TGTGCCAGCAGCCCACTCGGCGCTAGCTGGAAGGGACCGCAAGAGACCCAGTACTTC. The full variable domain, in which reference TRBV11-2 and TRBJ2-5 provide the parts outside the CDR3, is EAGVAQSPRYKIIEKRQSVAFWCNPISGHATLYWYQQILGQGPKLLIQFQNNGVVDDSQLPKDRFSAERLKGVDSTLKIQPAKLEDSAVYLCASSPLGASWKGPQETQYFGPGTRLLVL.

The chain joins TRBV6-2 or TRBV6-3 to TRBJ2-7, with TRBD1 as a possible D gene (6 bases). V was pared by 6 bases and J by 4 bases, with 22 bases between. The CDR3 contains 16 residues. Germline CDR1 MNHEY, CDR2 SVGEGT. DNA for the CDR3: TGTGCCAGCAGAAGGGGGTCGTCCCTAAGCGATTACGAGCAGTACTTC. This codes for CASRRGSSLSDYEQYF.

DNA of the CDR3: TGTGCCAGCAGTTTCAACAGGGTTGGGGCTTTCTTT. Its protein product is CASSFNRVGAFF. The chain couples TRBV12-3 or TRBV12-4 to TRBJ1-1; maybe TRBD1 (6 bases). V gave up 3 bases and J gave up 11 bases, with 13 bases separating them. The CDR3 runs 12 residues.

The chain recombines TRBV11-2 with TRBJ2-1; D gene unclear. The CDR3 consists of 14 residues. Germline V gene sequence: CDR1 SGHAT, CDR2 FQNNGV. Trimming removed 0 bases at V and 6 bases at J, with 9 bases between. In DNA form, the CDR3 reads TGTGCCAGCAGCTTAGATTGGACCACCAATGAGCAGTTCTTC. Translation gives CASSLDWTTNEQFF. Using reference TRBV11-2 and TRBJ2-1 for the parts outside the CDR3, the full variable domain is EAGVAQSPRYKIIEKRQSVAFWCNPISGHATLYWYQQILGQGPKLLIQFQNNGVVDDSQLPKDRFSAERLKGVDSTLKIQPAKLEDSAVYLCASSLDWTTNEQFFGPGTRLTVL.